A single sample gave rise to the 20 T cell receptor beta chains below, sequenced in a study of tumor and adjacent non-tumor tissue in lung cancer. The template was RNA from unsorted bulk tissue. More than 3 cm separated this lung sample from the edge of the tumor. TCRbeta libraries were built with three rounds of nested PCR, modified from ARM-PCR. TCRdb reanalysed the multiplex PCR reads using MiXCR and keeps one entry per CDR3 protein. Of about 77,000 distinct CDR3 sequences in the sample, 76% were seen once. The material sequenced was distant non-tumor lung tissue. These receptors were obtained from a man aged 65-85 years with non-small cell lung cancer.

This chain uses TRBV2 with TRBJ2-7; D not certain. Germline CDR1 reads SNHLY; CDR2 reads FYNNEI. The CDR3 totals 12 residues. The germline V and J ends were trimmed by 8 bases and 4 bases, with 12 bases remaining between them. The DNA for the CDR3 is TGTGCCAGCGCCCGAGGAGATTACGAGCAGTACTTC. It specifies CASARGDYEQYF.

The rearrangement links TRBV11-1 to TRBJ1-2; D is unresolved. Germline V gives CDR1 SGHAT, CDR2 FQDESV (reference sequence). This CDR3 comprises 12 residues. CDR3 DNA: TGTGGCAACGGCTTATACAGATATGGCTACACCTTC. This translates into CGNGLYRYGYTF.

This chain's CDR3 is CASSQVNGEAQDTQYF. The CDR3 nucleotides are TGTGCCAGCAGCCAGGTTAACGGGGAGGCCCAAGATACGCAGTATTTT. This chain connects TRBV4-2 to TRBJ2-3; weak D call: TRBD2 (6 bases). V lost 3 bases and J lost 5, with 18 bases in between. Germline V CDR1 and CDR2: LGHNA, YNFKEQ. This CDR3 comprises 16 residues.

For this clonotype: The junction differs from germline at one of its ends, possibly a read error. The CDR3 nucleotides are TGTGCCAGCAGAAAGGAACACAGAACAGGGACAGGTTCACCCTTCCATTTT. This codes for CASRKEHRTGTGSPFHF. The rearrangement uses TRBV6-6 and TRBJ1-6; 8 bases line up with TRBD1. The CDR3 is 17 amino acids. Germline V gene sequence: CDR1 MNHNY, CDR2 SVGAGI (reference sequence).

This clonotype has only one observation. At one end the junction does not follow the germline gene, possibly because of a read error. The rearrangement joins TRBV28 to TRBJ2-3; D remains ambiguous. Germline CDR1 and CDR2: MDHEN and SYDVKM. The CDR3 covers 11 residues. The CDR3 DNA is TGTCCCAGCAGTTTGGGGGATACGCAGTATTTT. This sequence encodes CPSSLGDTQYF.

About this clonotype: A much larger clone sits a single nucleotide away, making a read error possible. The chain recombines TRBV6-6 with TRBJ1-1; D perhaps matches TRBD1 (6 bases). Germline V gives CDR1 MNHNY, CDR2 SVGAGI (reference sequence). The CDR3 extends over 13 amino acids. CDR3 DNA sequence: TGTGCCTGCAGTTACGGCAGGGGCACTGAAGCTTTCTTT. It specifies CACSYGRGTEAFF.

Regarding this clonotype: Its ends do not fully match the called genes, so a read error is possible. The chain joins TRBV29-1 to TRBJ2-7, with D perhaps given as TRBD1 or TRBD2 (5 bases each). CDR1 and CDR2 from the germline V gene are SQVTM and ANQGSEA. CDR3 length equals 13 residues. In nucleotides, the CDR3 is TGCAGTGTTGGGGCAAGAGGGATGCACGAGCAGTATTTC. Encoded protein: CSVGARGMHEQYF.

About this clonotype itself: One end of the junction does not line up with germline, which may come from a read error. The chain recombines TRBV20-1 with TRBJ2-7; 10 positions match TRBD2. The CDR3 spans 13 residues. The germline gives CDR1 DFQATT, CDR2 SNEGSKA (reference sequence). The CDR3 is CSASQREGGEQYF. Here the CDR3 DNA reads TGCAGTGCTAGTCAGCGGGAGGGGGGAGAGCAGTATTTC.

The chain couples TRBV6-1 to TRBJ1-2, with a tentative D call TRBD1 (6 bases). With 4 bases removed from V and 10 bases from J, the gap between germline ends came to 16 bases. CDR1 MNHNS and CDR2 SASEGT come from the germline V gene. The CDR3 is 13 residues long. CDR3 protein: CASSGGTWNDYTF. CDR3 DNA sequence: TGTGCCAGCAGTGGAGGGACATGGAATGACTACACCTTC.

On this clonotype itself: Relative to the germline gene, one junction end is altered; a read error may explain this. This chain links TRBV11-2 with TRBJ1-1; D is unresolved. The germline CDR1 and CDR2 sequences are SGHAT and FQNNGV. This CDR3 is built from 15 residues. The CDR3: CVSSFANSKNNEAFF. In DNA, the CDR3 is TGTGTCAGCAGCTTCGCCAATTCAAAGAACAATGAAGCCTTCTTT.

Regarding this clonotype: Given a much more abundant clone one base away, this may be a read error. This chain's CDR3 is CSARDLPSGGSEQLF. The CDR3 nucleotides are TGCAGTGCTAGAGATCTGCCTAGCGGGGGGTCTGAGCAGTTGTTC. The chain carries TRBV20-1 and TRBJ2-1; 11 positions match TRBD2. Germline V gene data show CDR1 as DFQATT and CDR2 as SNEGSKA (reference sequence). The CDR3 is 15 amino acids.

This clonotype showed up just once. The junction does not match germline at one end; this may be a read error. V gene TRBV4-1 combines with J gene TRBJ2-2; a possible D gene is TRBD2 (5 bases). Looked up from germline, CDR1 is MGHRA and CDR2 is YSYEKL. CDR3 size: 19 residues. Written as DNA, the CDR3 is TGCGCCAGCAGTCAAGTTTCATTTTGGGCGGAATCAGTCACCGGGGAGCTGCTTTTT. Its translation is CASSQVSFWAESVTGELLF.

About this clonotype itself: One junction end does not reproduce the germline sequence, and a read error may be involved. CDR3 sequence reads: CASSQGAGLASDTQYF. CDR3 DNA: TGTGCCAGCAGTCAAGGGGCCGGACTAGCCTCAGATACGCAGTATTTT. This chain uses TRBV4-2 with TRBJ2-3; 8 bases align to TRBD2. The CDR3 extends over 16 amino acids. Germline V gene data show CDR1 as LGHNA and CDR2 as YNFKEQ.

Of note for this clonotype: Germline is not matched at one junction end, which may reflect a read error. This chain joins TRBV29-1 and TRBJ2-3, with TRBD1 matching over 9 bases. In germline, CDR1 is SQVTM, CDR2 ANQGSEA. The CDR3 is 17 amino acids. The CDR3 sequence is CSSLSYVTGGDTDTQYF. The CDR3 region has the DNA TGTAGCTCACTCTCATATGTGACAGGGGGGGACACAGATACGCAGTATTTT.

V usage is TRBV5-4 and J usage is TRBJ2-5; D not certain. Looked up from germline, CDR1 is SGHNT and CDR2 is YYREEE (reference sequence). This CDR3 has 16 amino acids. The V gene lost 10 bases and the J gene lost 5 bases, with 27 bases spanning the gap. The CDR3 nucleotides are TGTGCCGGCACCTTGGGTAGCTGGGGTGTGTGGGAGACCCAGTACTTC. It translates to CAGTLGSWGVWETQYF.

The rearrangement links TRBV29-1 to TRBJ2-5; no clear D gene. V lost 7 bases to trimming and J lost 2 bases, with 23 bases between them. Per the germline V gene, CDR1 is SQVTM and CDR2 is ANQGSEA. This CDR3 has 16 amino acids. The CDR3, as DNA: TGCAGCGCCAAGCCCTACCTCCATATAGATCAAGAGACCCAGTACTTC. Translating gives CSAKPYLHIDQETQYF.

Remarks on this clonotype: A junction end diverges from the germline sequence, so it may reflect a read error. V usage is TRBV7-9 and J usage is TRBJ1-6; possibly TRBD1 for D (5 bases). Germline V gene data show CDR1 as SEHNR and CDR2 as FQNEAQ (reference sequence). CDR3 size: 12 residues. CDR3 coding DNA: TGTGCCAGCAACAACAGGAGTTCACCCTTCCACTTT. Its translation: CASNNRSSPFHF.

This sequence joins TRBV29-1 and TRBJ2-5; D not certain. The CDR3 is 16 residues long. The germline V gene has CDR1 SQVTM and CDR2 ANQGSEA. CDR3 loop: CIAKSYLQIGQETQYF. The CDR3 region has the DNA TGCATAGCCAAGTCCTACCTCCAGATAGGTCAAGAGACCCAGTACTTC.

Worth noting for this clonotype: The junction departs from the called germline gene at one end, perhaps through a read error. J is TRBJ2-7 and V is TRBV11-3; 7 nucleotides line up with TRBD1. The CDR3 sequence is 13 residues long. CDR1 and CDR2 from the germline V gene are SGHNT and YENEEA. The CDR3 region is CASSTGVSYEHYF. The CDR3 DNA follows: TGTGCCAGTAGCACAGGGGTTTCCTACGAGCACTACTTC.

This clonotype came up a few times. One end of the junction does not line up with germline, which may come from a read error. The chain couples TRBV10-3 to TRBJ1-6, with 7 bases identical to TRBD1. CDR3 length: 14 residues. Germline CDR1 and CDR2: ENHRY and SYGVKD. CDR3 loop: CAINRQGPDSPFHF. The CDR3 DNA follows: TGTGCCATCAATAGACAGGGACCTGATTCACCCTTCCACTTT.